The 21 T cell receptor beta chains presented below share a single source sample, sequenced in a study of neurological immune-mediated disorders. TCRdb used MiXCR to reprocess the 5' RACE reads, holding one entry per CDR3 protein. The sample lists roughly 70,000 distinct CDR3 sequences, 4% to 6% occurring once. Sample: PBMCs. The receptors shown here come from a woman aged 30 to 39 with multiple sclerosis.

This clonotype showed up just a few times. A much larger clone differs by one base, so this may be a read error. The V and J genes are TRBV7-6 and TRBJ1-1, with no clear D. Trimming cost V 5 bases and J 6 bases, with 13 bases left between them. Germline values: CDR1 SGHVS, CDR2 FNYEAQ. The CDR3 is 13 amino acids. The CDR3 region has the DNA TGTGCCAGCAGCCCAGGAAAGAGGGCTGAAGCTTTCTTT. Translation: CASSPGKRAEAFF.

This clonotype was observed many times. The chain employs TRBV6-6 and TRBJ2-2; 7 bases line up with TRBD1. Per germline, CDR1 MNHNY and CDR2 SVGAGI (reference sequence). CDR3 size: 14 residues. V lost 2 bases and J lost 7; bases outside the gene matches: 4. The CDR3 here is CASSYRGQGGELFF. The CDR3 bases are TGTGCCAGCAGTTACAGGGGGCAGGGCGGGGAGCTGTTTTTT.

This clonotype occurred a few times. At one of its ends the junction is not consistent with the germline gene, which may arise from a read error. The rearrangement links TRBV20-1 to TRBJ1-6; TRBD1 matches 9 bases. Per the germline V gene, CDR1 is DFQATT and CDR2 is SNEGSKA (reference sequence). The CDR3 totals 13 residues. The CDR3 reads CSARAGQGSPLNF. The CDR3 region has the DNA TGCAGTGCTAGAGCGGGACAGGGTTCACCCCTCAACTTT.

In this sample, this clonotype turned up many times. As DNA, the CDR3 is TGTGCCAGCAACCCTAGCGGAAGCACAGATACGCAGTATTTT. As protein: CASNPSGSTDTQYF. V is TRBV3-1 and J is TRBJ2-3, with 7 bases that match TRBD2. J was trimmed by 0 bases and V by 7 bases; bases with no gene match: 4. CDR1 is LGHDT, CDR2 YNNKEL, per germline (reference sequence). This CDR3 region has 14 residues.

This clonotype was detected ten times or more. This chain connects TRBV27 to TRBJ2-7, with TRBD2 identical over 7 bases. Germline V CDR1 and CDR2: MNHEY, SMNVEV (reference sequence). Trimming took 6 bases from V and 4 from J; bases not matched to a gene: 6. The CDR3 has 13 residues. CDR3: CASSSSGPYEQYF. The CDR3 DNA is TGTGCCAGCAGCTCTAGCGGCCCATACGAGCAGTACTTC.

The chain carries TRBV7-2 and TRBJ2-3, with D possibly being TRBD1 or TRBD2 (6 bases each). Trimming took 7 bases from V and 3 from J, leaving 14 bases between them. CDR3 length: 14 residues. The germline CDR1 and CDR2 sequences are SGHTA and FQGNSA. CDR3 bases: TGTGCCAGCACCATTGGGGGGCCAACAGATACGCAGTATTTT. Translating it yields CASTIGGPTDTQYF.

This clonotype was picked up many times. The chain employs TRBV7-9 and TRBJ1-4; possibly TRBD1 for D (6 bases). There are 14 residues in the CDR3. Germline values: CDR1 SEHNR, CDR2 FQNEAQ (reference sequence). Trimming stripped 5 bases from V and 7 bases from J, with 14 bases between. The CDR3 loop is CASSRGQGFEKLFF. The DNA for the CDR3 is TGTGCCAGCAGCCGGGGACAAGGGTTTGAAAAACTGTTTTTT.

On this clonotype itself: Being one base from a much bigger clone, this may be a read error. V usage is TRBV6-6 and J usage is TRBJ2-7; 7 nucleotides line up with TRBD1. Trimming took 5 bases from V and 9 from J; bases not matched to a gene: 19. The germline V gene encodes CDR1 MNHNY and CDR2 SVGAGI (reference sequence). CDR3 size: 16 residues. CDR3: CASSTPDPFRQGRQYF. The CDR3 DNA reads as TGTGCCAGCAGTACCCCCGACCCCTTCCGACAGGGTCGGCAGTACTTC.

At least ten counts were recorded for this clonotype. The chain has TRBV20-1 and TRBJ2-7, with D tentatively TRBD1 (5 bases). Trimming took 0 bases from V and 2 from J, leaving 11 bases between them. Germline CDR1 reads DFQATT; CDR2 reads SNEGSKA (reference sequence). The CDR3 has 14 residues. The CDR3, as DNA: TGCAGTGCTAGAGATGGGCAGGGCGCCTACGAGCAGTACTTC. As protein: CSARDGQGAYEQYF.

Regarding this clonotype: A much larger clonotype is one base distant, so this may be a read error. CDR3 nucleotides: TGCAGTGCAACCGGGAAAGGGGTTGAGACCCAGTACTTC. This gives the protein CSATGKGVETQYF. The rearrangement uses TRBV20-1 and TRBJ2-5; D possibly uses TRBD1 or TRBD2 (5 bases each). This CDR3 has 13 amino acids. CDR1 and CDR2 from the germline V gene are DFQATT and SNEGSKA (reference sequence). The V gene lost 6 bases and the J gene lost 5 bases, with 16 bases spanning the gap.

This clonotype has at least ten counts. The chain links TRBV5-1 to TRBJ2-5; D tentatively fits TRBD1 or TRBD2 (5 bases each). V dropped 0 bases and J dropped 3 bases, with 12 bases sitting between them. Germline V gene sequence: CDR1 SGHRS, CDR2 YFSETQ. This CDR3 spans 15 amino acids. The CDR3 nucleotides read TGCGCCAGCAGCTTGGGGCCTGTGGGGGAAGAGACCCAGTACTTC. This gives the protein CASSLGPVGEETQYF.

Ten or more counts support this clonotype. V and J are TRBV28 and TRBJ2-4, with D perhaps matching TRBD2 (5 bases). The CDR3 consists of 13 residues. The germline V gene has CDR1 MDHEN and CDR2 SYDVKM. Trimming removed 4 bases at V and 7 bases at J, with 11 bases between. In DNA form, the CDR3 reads TGTGCCAGCAGTTCGGGGAGTCAGAACATTCAGTACTTC. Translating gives CASSSGSQNIQYF.

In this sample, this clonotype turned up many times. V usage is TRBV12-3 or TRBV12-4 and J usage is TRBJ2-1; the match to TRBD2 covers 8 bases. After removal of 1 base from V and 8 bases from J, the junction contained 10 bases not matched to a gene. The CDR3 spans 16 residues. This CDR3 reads CASSLVMGLGGHEQFF. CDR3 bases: TGTGCCAGCAGTTTAGTGATGGGACTAGGCGGCCATGAGCAGTTCTTC.

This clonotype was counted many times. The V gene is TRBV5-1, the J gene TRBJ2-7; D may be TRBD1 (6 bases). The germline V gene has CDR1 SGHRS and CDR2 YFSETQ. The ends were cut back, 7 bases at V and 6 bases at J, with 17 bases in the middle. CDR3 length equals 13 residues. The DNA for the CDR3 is TGCGCCAGCGGCGGACAGCTTGAGGCCGAGCAGTACTTC. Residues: CASGGQLEAEQYF.

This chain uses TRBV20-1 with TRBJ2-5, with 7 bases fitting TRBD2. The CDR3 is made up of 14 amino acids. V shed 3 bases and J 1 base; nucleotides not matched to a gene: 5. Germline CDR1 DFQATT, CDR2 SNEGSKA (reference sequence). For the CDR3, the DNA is TGCAGTGCTAGCCGAAGCGGGACCCAAGAGACCCAGTACTTC. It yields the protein CSASRSGTQETQYF.

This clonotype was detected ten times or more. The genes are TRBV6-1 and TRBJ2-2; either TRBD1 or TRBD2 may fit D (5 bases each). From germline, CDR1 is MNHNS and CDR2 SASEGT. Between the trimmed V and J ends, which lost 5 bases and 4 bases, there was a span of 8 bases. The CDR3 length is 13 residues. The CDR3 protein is CASSSGSTGELFF. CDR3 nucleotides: TGTGCCAGCAGTTCAGGGAGCACCGGGGAGCTGTTTTTT.

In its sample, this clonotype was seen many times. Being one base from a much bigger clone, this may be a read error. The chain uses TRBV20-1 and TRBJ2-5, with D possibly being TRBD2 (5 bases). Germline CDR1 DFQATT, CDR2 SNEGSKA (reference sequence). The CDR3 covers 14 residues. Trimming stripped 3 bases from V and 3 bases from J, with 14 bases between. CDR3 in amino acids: CSARKPGIEETQYF. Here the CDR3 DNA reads TGCAGTGCTAGGAAGCCGGGAATAGAAGAGACCCAGTACTTC.

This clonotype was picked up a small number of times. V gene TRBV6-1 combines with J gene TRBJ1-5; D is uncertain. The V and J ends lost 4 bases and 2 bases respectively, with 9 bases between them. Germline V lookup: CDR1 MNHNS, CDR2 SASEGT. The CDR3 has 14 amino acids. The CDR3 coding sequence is TGTGCCAGCAGTGGACGGACGGGCAATCAGCCCCAGCATTTT. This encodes CASSGRTGNQPQHF.

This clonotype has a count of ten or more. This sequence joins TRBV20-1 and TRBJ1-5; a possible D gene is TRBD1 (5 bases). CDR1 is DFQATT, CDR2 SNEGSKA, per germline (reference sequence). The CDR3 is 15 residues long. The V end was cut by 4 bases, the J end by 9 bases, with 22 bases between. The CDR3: CSATTGGAKGRPQHF. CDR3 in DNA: TGCAGTGCTACGACTGGTGGCGCCAAGGGGAGGCCCCAGCATTTT.

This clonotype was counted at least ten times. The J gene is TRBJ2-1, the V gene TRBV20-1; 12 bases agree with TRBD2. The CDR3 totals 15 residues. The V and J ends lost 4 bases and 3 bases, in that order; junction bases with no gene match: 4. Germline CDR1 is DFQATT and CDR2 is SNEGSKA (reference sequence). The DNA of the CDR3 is TGCAGTGCTACTAGCGGGGGGGCCGTCTACAATGAGCAGTTCTTC. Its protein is CSATSGGAVYNEQFF.

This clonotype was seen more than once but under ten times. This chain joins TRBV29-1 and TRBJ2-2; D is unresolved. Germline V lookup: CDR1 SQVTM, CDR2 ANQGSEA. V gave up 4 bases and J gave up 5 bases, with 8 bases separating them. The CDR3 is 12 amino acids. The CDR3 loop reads CSVVWETGELFF. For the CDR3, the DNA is TGCAGCGTTGTATGGGAAACCGGGGAGCTGTTTTTT.